This T cell receptor (beta chain) was captured by sequencing in a study of blood T cell repertoires in COVID-19. For the study at large: The origin of the acute and convalescent COVID-19 samples was the United States, Italy and Spain. Sample material is recorded as cDNA or gDNA derived from T cells, B-cell-depleted T cells, or PBMCs.

Data came from immunoSEQ multiplex PCR; TCRdb stores just in-frame clones and leaves some out. Of some 170,000 clones in the sample, more than 60% were seen once. The CDR3 runs to 14 residues. V lost 5 bases to trimming and J lost 4 bases; unmatched junction nucleotides: 6. Germline loops: CDR1 MNHEY, CDR2 SMNVEV (reference sequence). The clonotype originates from a man aged 60 to 75 with acute or convalescent COVID-19. The chain employs TRBV27 and TRBJ2-3; TRBD2 agrees at 7 bases. The specimen sequenced was peripheral blood. CDR3 residues: CASSIEGRADTQYF. The CDR3 coding sequence is TGTGCCAGCAGTATAGAGGGGAGGGCAGATACGCAGTATTTT.